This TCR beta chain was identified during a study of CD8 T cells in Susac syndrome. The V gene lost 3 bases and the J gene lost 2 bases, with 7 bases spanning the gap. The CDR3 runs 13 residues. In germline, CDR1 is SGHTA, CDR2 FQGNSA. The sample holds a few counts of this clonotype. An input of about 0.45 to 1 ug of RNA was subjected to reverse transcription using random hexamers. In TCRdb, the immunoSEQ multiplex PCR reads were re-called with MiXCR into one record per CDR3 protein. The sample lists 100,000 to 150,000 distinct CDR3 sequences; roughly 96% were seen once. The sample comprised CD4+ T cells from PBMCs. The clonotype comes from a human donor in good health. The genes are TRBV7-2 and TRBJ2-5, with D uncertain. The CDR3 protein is CASSFVQQETQYF. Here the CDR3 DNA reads TGTGCCAGCAGCTTTGTGCAACAAGAGACCCAGTACTTC.